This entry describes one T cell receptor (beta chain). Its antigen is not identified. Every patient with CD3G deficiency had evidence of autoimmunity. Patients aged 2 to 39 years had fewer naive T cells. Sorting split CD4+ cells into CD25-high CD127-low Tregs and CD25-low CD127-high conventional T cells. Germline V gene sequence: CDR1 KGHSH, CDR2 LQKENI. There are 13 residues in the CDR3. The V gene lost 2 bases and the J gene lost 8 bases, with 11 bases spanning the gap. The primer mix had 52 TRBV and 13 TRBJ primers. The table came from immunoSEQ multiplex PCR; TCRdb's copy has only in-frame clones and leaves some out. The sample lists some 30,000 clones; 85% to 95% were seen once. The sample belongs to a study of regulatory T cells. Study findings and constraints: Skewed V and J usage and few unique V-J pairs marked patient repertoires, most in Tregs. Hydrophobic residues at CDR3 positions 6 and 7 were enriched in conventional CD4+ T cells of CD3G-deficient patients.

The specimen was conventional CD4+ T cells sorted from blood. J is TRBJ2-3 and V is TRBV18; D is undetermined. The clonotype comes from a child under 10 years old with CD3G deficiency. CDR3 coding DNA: TGTGCCAGCTCACCAGGGGAAGGGATTACGCAGTATTTT. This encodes CASSPGEGITQYF.